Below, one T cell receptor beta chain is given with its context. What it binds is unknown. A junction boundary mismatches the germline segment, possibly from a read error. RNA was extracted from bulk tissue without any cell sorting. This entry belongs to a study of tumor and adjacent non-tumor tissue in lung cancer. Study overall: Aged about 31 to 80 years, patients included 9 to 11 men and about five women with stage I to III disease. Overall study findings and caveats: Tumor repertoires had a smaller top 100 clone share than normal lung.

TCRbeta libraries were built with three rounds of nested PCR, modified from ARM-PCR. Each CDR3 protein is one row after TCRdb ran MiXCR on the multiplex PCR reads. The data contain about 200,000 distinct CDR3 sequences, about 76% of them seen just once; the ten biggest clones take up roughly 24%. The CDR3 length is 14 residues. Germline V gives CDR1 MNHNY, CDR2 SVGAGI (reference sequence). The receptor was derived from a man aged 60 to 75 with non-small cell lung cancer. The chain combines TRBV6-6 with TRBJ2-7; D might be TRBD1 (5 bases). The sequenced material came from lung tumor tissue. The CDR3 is CASSSRGAIDEHYF. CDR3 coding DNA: TGTGCCAGCAGTTCTCGTGGGGCTATTGACGAGCATTACTTC.